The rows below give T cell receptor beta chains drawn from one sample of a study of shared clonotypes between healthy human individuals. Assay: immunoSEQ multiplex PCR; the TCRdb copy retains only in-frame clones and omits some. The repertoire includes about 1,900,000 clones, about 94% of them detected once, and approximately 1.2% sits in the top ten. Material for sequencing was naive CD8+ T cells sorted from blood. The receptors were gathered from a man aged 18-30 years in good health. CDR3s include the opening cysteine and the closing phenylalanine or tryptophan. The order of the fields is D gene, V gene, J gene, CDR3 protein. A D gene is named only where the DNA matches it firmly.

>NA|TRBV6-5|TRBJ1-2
CASTPGRNYGYTF
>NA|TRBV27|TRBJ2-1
CASSLVGQTSSYNEQFF
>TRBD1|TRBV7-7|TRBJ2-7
CASSLRTGTGYEQYF
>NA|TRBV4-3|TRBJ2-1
CASSQDRAPSSYNEQFF
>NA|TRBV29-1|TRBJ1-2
CSVVENNYGYTF
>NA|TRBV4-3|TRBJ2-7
CASTQFREGESGEQYF
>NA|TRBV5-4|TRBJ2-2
CASSLDSYTGELFF
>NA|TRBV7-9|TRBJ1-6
CASSFRDYNSPLHF
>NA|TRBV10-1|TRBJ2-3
CASSDGRTTDTQYF
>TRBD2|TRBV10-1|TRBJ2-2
CASSEGLAGKNTGELFF
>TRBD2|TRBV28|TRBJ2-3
CASSEEAGENTDTQYF
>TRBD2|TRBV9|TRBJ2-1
CASSPWTSGGNEQFF
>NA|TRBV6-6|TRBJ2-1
CASRGVTSYNEQFF
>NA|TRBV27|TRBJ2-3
CASSFPWERHTQYF
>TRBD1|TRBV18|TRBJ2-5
CASSPPGQGFGTQYF
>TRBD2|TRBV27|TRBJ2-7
CASSTLAGGFYEQYF
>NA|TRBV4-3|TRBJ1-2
CASSQDSGLAISYTF
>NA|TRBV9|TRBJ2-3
CASSASSAYTDTQYF
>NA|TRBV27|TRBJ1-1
CASSSGMSEAFF
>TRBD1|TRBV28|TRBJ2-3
CASSFRTGGTDTQYF
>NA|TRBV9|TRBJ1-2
CASSPGGGYGYTF
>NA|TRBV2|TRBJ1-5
CASRSSSNQPQHF
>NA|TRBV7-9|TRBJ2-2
CASSLRAGSGFPNTGELFF
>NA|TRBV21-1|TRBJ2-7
CASLNDFGCLRPYEQYF
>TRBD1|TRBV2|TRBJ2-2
CASTDGQGYTGELFF
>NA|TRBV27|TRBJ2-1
CASSPNYNEQFF
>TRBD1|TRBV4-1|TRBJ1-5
CASSLAQGNNQPQHF
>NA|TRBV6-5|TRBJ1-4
CASSREEGEKLFF
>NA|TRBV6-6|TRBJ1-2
CASSFLAGYTF
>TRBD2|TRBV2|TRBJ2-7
CASSALGREASYEQYF
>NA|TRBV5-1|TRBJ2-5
CASSLGLGEKETQYF
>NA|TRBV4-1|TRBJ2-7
CASSQETALYEQYF
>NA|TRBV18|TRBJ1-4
CASLDISEEKLFF
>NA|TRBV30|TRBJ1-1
CAWSVGGWNTEAFF
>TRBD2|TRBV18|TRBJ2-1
CASSPLAEVYNEQFF
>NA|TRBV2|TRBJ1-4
CASKGEGIEKLFF
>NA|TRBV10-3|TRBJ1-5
CAISEGQGIDQPQHF
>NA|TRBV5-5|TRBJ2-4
CASSLSGPKNIQYF
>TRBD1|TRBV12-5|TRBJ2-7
CASGLEGQGDYEQYF
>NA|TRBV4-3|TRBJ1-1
CASSQDLGTEAFF
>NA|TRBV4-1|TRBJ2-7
CASSQDVQGGSYEQYF
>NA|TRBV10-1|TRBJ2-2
CASSSTVTGELFF
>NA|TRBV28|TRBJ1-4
CASSLAGSGEKLFF
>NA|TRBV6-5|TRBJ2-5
CASSYGETQYF
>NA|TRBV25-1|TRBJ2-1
CATSQGGAYNEQFF